This T cell receptor beta chain was identified during a study of CD8 T cell repertoires and HIV-1 epitope variants. Across the study: T cells were stimulated with Twenty-five Gag and Nef peptides separately. Control wells had CMV/EBV/flu peptides, negative Ebola AY9, or no peptide.

Per germline, CDR1 LNHDA and CDR2 SQIVND (reference sequence). The CDR3 runs to 15 residues. The germline V and J ends were trimmed by 5 bases and 4 bases, with 15 bases remaining between them. Clones were read by immunoSEQ multiplex PCR, and TCRdb kept only the in-frame ones, dropping some. Of thousands of clones listed, about 69% are singletons. Turning to this clone: Its antigen remains unknown.

The TCR originated in a male donor with HIV. The chain recombines TRBV19 with TRBJ2-1; a possible D gene is TRBD1 (6 bases). Sequenced input: cultured CD8+ T cells derived from PBMCs. The CDR3 reads CASSFGQLSYNEQFF. DNA for the CDR3: TGTGCCAGTAGTTTTGGACAGTTGAGTTACAATGAGCAGTTCTTC.